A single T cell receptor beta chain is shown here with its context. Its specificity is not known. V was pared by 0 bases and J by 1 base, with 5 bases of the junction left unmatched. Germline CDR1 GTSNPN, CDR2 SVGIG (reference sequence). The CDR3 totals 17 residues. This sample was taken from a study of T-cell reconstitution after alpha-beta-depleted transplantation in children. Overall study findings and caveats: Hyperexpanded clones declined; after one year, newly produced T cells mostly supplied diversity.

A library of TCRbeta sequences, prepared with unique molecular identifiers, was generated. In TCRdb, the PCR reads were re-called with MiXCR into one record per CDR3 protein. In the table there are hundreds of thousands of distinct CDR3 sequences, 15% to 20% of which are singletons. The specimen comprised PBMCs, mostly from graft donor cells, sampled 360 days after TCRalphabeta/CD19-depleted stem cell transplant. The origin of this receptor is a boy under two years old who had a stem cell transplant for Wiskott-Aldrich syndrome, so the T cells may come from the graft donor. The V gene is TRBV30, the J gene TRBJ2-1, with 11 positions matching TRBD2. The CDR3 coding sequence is TGTGCCTGGAGTGTTAAAGGACTAGCGGGTTCCTACAATGAGCAGTTCTTC. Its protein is CAWSVKGLAGSYNEQFF. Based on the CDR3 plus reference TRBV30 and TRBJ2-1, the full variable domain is SQTIHQWPATLVQPVGSPLSLECTVEGTSNPNLYWYRQAAGRGLQLLFYSVGIGQISSEVPQNLSASRPQDRQFILSSKKLLLSDSGFYLCAWSVKGLAGSYNEQFFGPGTRLTVL.